This T cell receptor (beta chain) originates from a study of cytomegalovirus exposure and HLA in healthy donors. The PCR had 60 Vbeta and 13 Jbeta primers. Profiled with immunoSEQ multiplex PCR; TCRdb holds only in-frame clones, not every one. The profile shows about 94,000 clones, 78% of them singletons. Trimming cost V 5 bases and J 7 bases; bases outside gene matches: 8. In germline, CDR1 is MNHEY, CDR2 SVGAGI. The CDR3 has 14 residues. General observations from the study: In a later analysis, TCR association rates varied by HLA locus: DRB1 most, HLA-C fewest. TCR beta V segments were, for the most part, productive about 87% or about 30% of the time in an earlier analysis. TCR beta chains associated with HLA were, in a later analysis, more clonally expanded than equally common others.

Turning to this clone: Its target is unknown.

V usage is TRBV6-5 and J usage is TRBJ1-2; 9 bases align to TRBD1. Sequenced input: PBMCs. The source of this sequence is an older woman in good health and CMV-seronegative. This CDR3 reads CASSTQDRGSGYTF. The DNA for the CDR3 is TGTGCCAGCAGTACGCAAGACAGGGGGTCTGGCTACACCTTC.